Below, 17 T cell receptor beta chains from the same sample are listed, as sequenced in a study of control samples from healthy donors and cancer patients. Only in-frame clones appear in the TCRdb table, and some are missing; sequencing was by immunoSEQ multiplex PCR. The sample has some 96,000 clones; roughly 87% are singletons. Sample: blood. Receptors were obtained from a woman aged 50 to 65 in good health.

The CDR3 nucleotides are TGCGCCAGCAGCTTGGTAGGACCTCTCGGCACTGAAGCTTTCTTT. This translates into CASSLVGPLGTEAFF. The rearrangement joins TRBV5-1 to TRBJ1-1; no firm D call. V was cut by 0 bases and J by 4 bases, with 13 bases left in between. The CDR3 has 15 residues. CDR1 and CDR2 from the germline V gene are SGHRS and YFSETQ.

The chain combines TRBV27 with TRBJ2-1; a possible D gene is TRBD2 (5 bases). CDR1 and CDR2 from the germline V gene are MNHEY and SMNVEV (reference sequence). The CDR3 runs to 15 residues. V lost 7 bases and J lost 7, with 20 bases in between. Here the CDR3 reads CASNLEGGLRNEQFF. The CDR3 coding sequence is TGTGCCAGCAATCTAGAGGGCGGGCTAAGGAATGAGCAGTTCTTC.

The chain links TRBV5-1 to TRBJ1-6; no clear D gene. Trimming took off 4 bases at V and 4 bases at J, with 9 bases between the two ends. The CDR3 has 14 residues. Germline V gives CDR1 SGHRS, CDR2 YFSETQ. The CDR3 DNA sequence: TGCGCCAGCAGCGAAGAGCCTTATAATTCACCCCTCCACTTT. This gives the protein CASSEEPYNSPLHF.

The V gene is TRBV5-5, the J gene TRBJ1-4; possibly TRBD1 for D (5 bases). V was clipped by 0 bases and J by 4 bases, with 10 bases between them. The CDR3 loop spans 15 amino acids. Germline V lookup: CDR1 SGHKS, CDR2 YYEKEE (reference sequence). The CDR3 reads CASSLDVTDNEKLFF. In nucleotides, the CDR3 is TGTGCCAGCAGCTTGGATGTGACAGATAATGAAAAACTGTTTTTT.

The chain recombines TRBV19 with TRBJ1-1; the D is unclear. CDR1 and CDR2 from the germline V gene are LNHDA and SQIVND (reference sequence). V lost 8 bases, J lost 1 base, and 11 bases lay in between. CDR3 length equals 13 residues. The CDR3 loop reads CASGRTENTEAFF. The CDR3 nucleotides read TGTGCCAGTGGACGGACGGAGAACACTGAAGCTTTCTTT.

This chain links TRBV18 with TRBJ2-7; D not resolved. Germline CDR1 is KGHSH and CDR2 is LQKENI. The length of the CDR3 is 13 residues. V lost 3 bases, J lost 3 bases, and 9 bases lay in between. As DNA, the CDR3 is TGTGCCAGCTCACCCTACGACGTCTACGAGCAGTACTTC. Encoded protein: CASSPYDVYEQYF.

V is TRBV3-1 (or the pseudogene TRBV3-2) and J is TRBJ1-2; possible D gene TRBD1, 6 bases. This CDR3 spans 14 amino acids. In germline, CDR1 is LGHDT, CDR2 YNNKEL (reference sequence). V lost 6 bases and J lost 5, with 16 bases in between. The CDR3 protein is CASRGGGRRYGYTF. CDR3 nucleotide sequence: TGTGCCAGCAGGGGTGGGGGGCGAAGATATGGCTACACCTTC.

The rearrangement uses TRBV5-1 and TRBJ2-3; unclear D gene. Trimming left V 2 bases short and J 8 bases short, with 9 bases between. The germline CDR1 and CDR2 sequences are SGHRS and YFSETQ. The CDR3 is 12 residues long. The CDR3 DNA reads as TGCGCCAGCAGCTTCTCCGATGGTACGCAGTATTTT. Amino acids: CASSFSDGTQYF. Looking up the rest from reference TRBV5-1 and TRBJ2-3 gives the full variable domain: KAGVTQTPRYLIKTRGQQVTLSCSPISGHRSVSWYQQTPGQGLQFLFEYFSETQRNKGNFPGRFSGRQFSNSRSEMNVSTLELGDSALYLCASSFSDGTQYFGPGTRLTVL.

V usage is TRBV27 and J usage is TRBJ2-7; the D is unclear. Germline V CDR1 and CDR2: MNHEY, SMNVEV (reference sequence). Trimming cost V 7 bases and J 0 bases, with 7 bases left between them. The CDR3 spans 12 residues. This CDR3 reads CASTASSYEQYF. The CDR3 DNA reads TGTGCCAGCACCGCGAGCTCCTACGAGCAGTACTTC.

The chain combines TRBV7-2 with TRBJ1-5; D is unresolved. V was clipped by 3 bases and J by 6 bases, with 15 bases between them. CDR1 SGHTA and CDR2 FQGNSA come from the germline V gene. This CDR3 region has 15 residues. The DNA for the CDR3 is TGTGCCAGCAGCTTGGGTCCTTCCCTCGGTCAGCCCCAGCATTTT. Encoded protein: CASSLGPSLGQPQHF.

This clone occurred once. The V gene is TRBV5-4, the J gene TRBJ1-1; tentative D call: TRBD1 (6 bases). CDR1 is SGHNT and CDR2 is YYREEE in the germline V gene (reference sequence). This CDR3 has 16 residues. V lost 4 bases to trimming and J lost 8 bases, with 24 bases between them. CDR3 residues: CASSARGGGGRLEAFF. As DNA, the CDR3 is TGTGCCAGCAGCGCGAGGGGGGGCGGGGGCCGATTAGAAGCTTTCTTT.

The genes are TRBV30 and TRBJ1-6; TRBD1 might be the D (6 bases). V gave up 6 bases and J gave up 8 bases, with 14 bases separating them. The CDR3 has 13 residues. Looked up from germline, CDR1 is GTSNPN and CDR2 is SVGIG (reference sequence). This CDR3 is CACTTGIHSPLHF. For the CDR3, the DNA is TGTGCCTGCACCACAGGGATTCATTCACCCCTCCACTTT.

The genes are TRBV7-6 and TRBJ2-1, with 7 bases identical to TRBD2. Germline V gene lookup returns CDR1 SGHVS and CDR2 FNYEAQ. CDR3 length: 17 residues. Unmatched junction bases numbered 15, after V lost 5 bases and J lost 5 bases. CDR3 protein: CASSNPQGGSSNNEQFF. The CDR3, as DNA: TGTGCCAGCAGCAACCCCCAGGGCGGGAGCAGCAACAATGAGCAGTTCTTC.

This chain joins TRBV9 and TRBJ1-6; possibly TRBD1 for D (6 bases). Germline lookup yields CDR1 SGDLS and CDR2 YYNGEE. V dropped 3 bases and J dropped 10 bases, with 14 bases sitting between them. This CDR3 has 14 amino acids. The CDR3 loop reads CASSDAEGHSPLHF. The DNA of the CDR3 is TGTGCCAGCAGCGACGCGGAGGGACACTCACCCCTCCACTTT.

The chain is built from TRBV20-1 and TRBJ1-1; possible D gene TRBD1, 6 bases. Trimming removed 4 bases at V and 6 bases at J, with 12 bases between. Germline V gives CDR1 DFQATT, CDR2 SNEGSKA (reference sequence). The CDR3 loop spans 12 amino acids. Here the CDR3 reads CSAIEGVAEAFF. As DNA, the CDR3 is TGCAGTGCTATTGAGGGGGTGGCTGAAGCTTTCTTT.

The chain employs TRBV5-4 and TRBJ2-3; D not certain. The CDR3 runs to 14 residues. V shed 4 bases and J shed 1 base, with 10 bases lying between them. In germline, CDR1 is SGHNT, CDR2 YYREEE (reference sequence). The CDR3 spells CASSPRERTDTQYF. CDR3 sequence (DNA): TGTGCCAGCAGCCCCCGTGAACGCACAGATACGCAGTATTTT.

This clone is a singleton in its sample. The CDR3 sequence is CASSLGGVETQYF. DNA of the CDR3: TGTGCCAGCAGTTTAGGGGGAGTAGAGACCCAGTACTTC. The chain joins TRBV28 to TRBJ2-5, with D tentatively TRBD1 or TRBD2 (5 bases each). CDR3 size: 13 residues. CDR1 and CDR2 from the germline V gene are MDHEN and SYDVKM. V dropped 2 bases and J dropped 4 bases, with 8 bases sitting between them.